One and the same sample provided the 5 T cell receptor beta chains below, sequenced in a study of long-term antiretroviral therapy in people with HIV. The assay used was immunoSEQ (version v3.0), run at survey level. Measured with immunoSEQ multiplex PCR; TCRdb has only the in-frame clones, and not every one. The profile shows fewer than 25,000 clones, around 82% of them singletons. Here the sequenced sample was unsorted PBMCs, taken 1.5 years after starting antiretroviral therapy. The receptors derive from a man aged 25 to 40 with HIV.

In DNA, the CDR3 is TGTGCCAGCAGTTTAGGCGGGAGGCCATGGGTGGAGACCCAGTACTTC. It is translated as CASSLGGRPWVETQYF. V gene TRBV28 combines with J gene TRBJ2-5, with 8 bases matching TRBD2. The CDR3 contains 16 residues. Germline V gene data show CDR1 as MDHEN and CDR2 as SYDVKM. J was trimmed by 5 bases and V by 2 bases; bases with no gene match: 10.

This sequence joins TRBV11-2 and TRBJ1-4; 12 nucleotides align to TRBD1. This CDR3 region has 20 residues. CDR1 is SGHAT and CDR2 is FQNNGV in the germline V gene. V lost 0 bases, J lost 4 bases, and 12 bases stayed unmatched. The CDR3 loop is CASSLDWPGQGAPGNEKLFF. The CDR3 nucleotides are TGTGCCAGCAGCTTAGATTGGCCGGGACAGGGGGCGCCCGGTAATGAAAAACTGTTTTTT. The full variable domain, with the rest looked up from reference TRBV11-2 and TRBJ1-4, is EAGVAQSPRYKIIEKRQSVAFWCNPISGHATLYWYQQILGQGPKLLIQFQNNGVVDDSQLPKDRFSAERLKGVDSTLKIQPAKLEDSAVYLCASSLDWPGQGAPGNEKLFFGSGTQLSVL.

The chain combines TRBV10-1 with TRBJ2-1, with TRBD2 matching 10 bases. Germline CDR1 is WNHNN and CDR2 is SYGVQD (reference sequence). The CDR3 spans 14 residues. After removal of 4 bases from V and 6 bases from J, the junction contained 3 bases not matched to a gene. The CDR3 spells CASSGAGGTNEQFF. CDR3 coding DNA: TGCGCCAGCAGTGGAGCGGGAGGGACCAATGAGCAGTTCTTC.

The CDR3 sequence: CASSWTGAGELFF. CDR3 DNA sequence: TGTGCCAGCAGCTGGACAGGAGCCGGGGAGCTGTTTTTT. The chain uses TRBV7-2 and TRBJ2-2; 7 bases are shared with TRBD1. There are 13 residues in the CDR3. Trimming cost V 4 bases and J 6 bases; bases outside gene matches: 2. Germline CDR1 SGHTA, CDR2 FQGNSA.

The rearrangement uses TRBV6-6 and TRBJ1-3; 8 nucleotides agree with TRBD1. Germline V gives CDR1 MNHNY, CDR2 SVGAGI (reference sequence). Germline trimming cut 0 bases from V and 0 bases from J; bases unmatched to any gene: 1. There are 16 residues in the CDR3. DNA for the CDR3: TGTGCCAGCAGTTACTCAGACAGGGGCTCTGGAAACACCATATATTTT. This encodes CASSYSDRGSGNTIYF.